This TCR beta chain was retrieved from a study of T cell repertoires in cytomegalovirus infection. Study information: HLA-C-restricted CMV epitopes, recently identified, and well-studied HLA-B-restricted ones were used by the study. Through public TCR beta signatures, both CMV infection and matching HLA type were indicated. Findings of the study overall: HLA-C-restricted CMV clonotypes gave the most frequent clonotype in two of eight donors. Identification of carriers of CMV plus the relevant HLA was achieved through cumulative public TCR beta family frequency.

TCRdb re-called the reads through MiXCR, storing one row per CDR3 protein. Of about half a million distinct CDR3 sequences in the sample, 25% to 35% were seen once. Comments on this clonotype: Its antigen is unknown.

The CDR3 is made up of 17 amino acids. J lost 6 bases, V lost 5 bases, and 15 bases had no gene match. Germline values: CDR1 SGHTA, CDR2 FQGNSA. The clonotype originates from a human donor in good health (CMV status not recorded). Some clones in this sample may be carry-over from other donors' samples. This chain links TRBV7-2 with TRBJ2-3, with TRBD2 matching 9 bases. This sample comprised cultured PBMCs, obtained from culture after CMV antigen stimulation. The CDR3 region is CASSRRGGRAIKDTQYF. DNA for the CDR3: TGTGCCAGCAGCCGTCGGGGCGGGAGGGCCATTAAGGATACGCAGTATTTT.